Listed below are T cell receptor beta chains from one sample, sequenced in a study of T cell responses to AZD1222 COVID-19 vaccine. Libraries were prepared by immunoSEQ multiplex PCR; TCRdb keeps only in-frame clonotypes and omits some of them. The sample shows about 180,000 clones, about 88% of them seen only once. Here the sequenced sample was peripheral blood, taken 28 days after the second AZD1222 dose. These receptor sequences come from an adult who received the AZD1222 COVID-19 vaccine. The CDR3 runs from the conserved cysteine through the conserved F or W. Fields, in order: CDR3 DNA, CDR3 protein, clone size, V gene, D gene, J gene. The D gene is left open where the match is weak. Expanded clones are given a class, and other clones once, few, many or no size at all.

CDR3nt: TGCGCCAGCAGGTTGTTAGAAGGGGAGACCCAGTACTTC
CDR3aa: CASRLLEGETQYF
abundance: NA
v_gene: TRBV5-1
d_gene: NA
j_gene: TRBJ2-5

CDR3nt: TGTGCCAGCAGCCCGGCAAGTCAGCCCCAGCATTTT
CDR3aa: CASSPASQPQHF
abundance: NA
v_gene: TRBV12-3/TRBV12-4
d_gene: NA
j_gene: TRBJ1-5

CDR3nt: TGTGCCAGTAGTATAGTATGCGGAGCTTTCTTT
CDR3aa: CASSIVCGAFF
abundance: NA
v_gene: TRBV19
d_gene: NA
j_gene: TRBJ1-1

CDR3nt: TGTGCCAGCAGCCAAGATGTCCGGGGATTGCGGGTATCCTACGAGCAGTACTTC
CDR3aa: CASSQDVRGLRVSYEQYF
abundance: NA
v_gene: TRBV3-1/TRBV3-2
d_gene: NA
j_gene: TRBJ2-7

CDR3nt: TGCGCCAGCAGCCAGGCTAGCGGGAGGGTAGGCGAGCAGTACTTC
CDR3aa: CASSQASGRVGEQYF
abundance: NA
v_gene: TRBV4-3
d_gene: TRBD2
j_gene: TRBJ2-7

CDR3nt: TGTGCCAGTAGTCCGGGACTAGAGGTCCCCCGGCAGTACTTC
CDR3aa: CASSPGLEVPRQYF
abundance: NA
v_gene: TRBV19
d_gene: TRBD2
j_gene: TRBJ2-7

CDR3nt: TGTGCCATCAGTGAGCCGTTCGCGAGTTCCTACGAGCAGTACTTC
CDR3aa: CAISEPFASSYEQYF
abundance: NA
v_gene: TRBV10-3
d_gene: NA
j_gene: TRBJ2-7

CDR3nt: TGTGCCAGCAGCAGGGCGACGGGAGAGAATGGGGAGCTGTTTTTT
CDR3aa: CASSRATGENGELFF
abundance: NA
v_gene: TRBV25-1
d_gene: NA
j_gene: TRBJ2-2

CDR3nt: TGTGCCAGCAGCGTAGCCGGGGCGGACACTGAAGCTTTCTTT
CDR3aa: CASSVAGADTEAFF
abundance: once
v_gene: TRBV9
d_gene: NA
j_gene: TRBJ1-1

CDR3nt: TGTGCCAGCAGCTTACAGGGGAACACTGAAGCTTTCTTT
CDR3aa: CASSLQGNTEAFF
abundance: once
v_gene: TRBV7-9
d_gene: NA
j_gene: TRBJ1-1

CDR3nt: TGTGCCAGTAGTATCTTAACAGGGCCTGAAAAACTGTTTTTT
CDR3aa: CASSILTGPEKLFF
abundance: NA
v_gene: TRBV19
d_gene: NA
j_gene: TRBJ1-4

CDR3nt: TGTGCCAGCAGCCCCCATCGTGAAGGGGTCACTGAAGCTTTCTTT
CDR3aa: CASSPHREGVTEAFF
abundance: NA
v_gene: TRBV9
d_gene: NA
j_gene: TRBJ1-1

CDR3nt: TGTGCCAGCAGCTTCATCAGGAGGGGGTACGAGCAGTACTTC
CDR3aa: CASSFIRRGYEQYF
abundance: NA
v_gene: TRBV21-1
d_gene: NA
j_gene: TRBJ2-7

CDR3nt: TGTGCCAGCAGTCTCACGGGAGGGTCAGATACGCAGTATTTT
CDR3aa: CASSLTGGSDTQYF
abundance: NA
v_gene: TRBV6-5
d_gene: TRBD2
j_gene: TRBJ2-3

CDR3nt: TGTGCCACCGGGGACAGGGGGATCTATGGCTACACCTTC
CDR3aa: CATGDRGIYGYTF
abundance: NA
v_gene: TRBV24-1
d_gene: TRBD1
j_gene: TRBJ1-2

CDR3nt: TGTGCCAGCAGCTCCGAGCGGTTCCAAGAGACCCAGTACTTC
CDR3aa: CASSSERFQETQYF
abundance: NA
v_gene: TRBV5-4
d_gene: NA
j_gene: TRBJ2-5

CDR3nt: TGTGCCAGCAGCCAAGGAGGGGTAGGAAACACCATATATTTT
CDR3aa: CASSQGGVGNTIYF
abundance: NA
v_gene: TRBV3-1/TRBV3-2
d_gene: NA
j_gene: TRBJ1-3

CDR3nt: TGTGCCAGTAGCACCGCGAGGAACACTGAAGCTTTCTTT
CDR3aa: CASSTARNTEAFF
abundance: NA
v_gene: TRBV19
d_gene: NA
j_gene: TRBJ1-1

CDR3nt: TGTGCCAGCAGTGAAGGGGACTATGGCTACACCTTC
CDR3aa: CASSEGDYGYTF
abundance: few
v_gene: TRBV28
d_gene: NA
j_gene: TRBJ1-2

CDR3nt: TGTGCCAGCAGCTCTATAGCGGGGGAAGTCACAGATACGCAGTATTTT
CDR3aa: CASSSIAGEVTDTQYF
abundance: NA
v_gene: TRBV5-5
d_gene: TRBD2
j_gene: TRBJ2-3

CDR3nt: TGCAGCGTCGAAACGGTTAACTATGGCTACACCTTC
CDR3aa: CSVETVNYGYTF
abundance: NA
v_gene: TRBV29-1
d_gene: NA
j_gene: TRBJ1-2

CDR3nt: TGTGCCAGCAGCGCCCATGGGGGAACTAGCGGGAGCCTCTACGAGCAGTACTTC
CDR3aa: CASSAHGGTSGSLYEQYF
abundance: NA
v_gene: TRBV9
d_gene: TRBD2
j_gene: TRBJ2-7

CDR3nt: TGTGCCAGCTCACCATTTAGTATGGGAAGGGATTCACCCCTCCACTTT
CDR3aa: CASSPFSMGRDSPLHF
abundance: few
v_gene: TRBV18
d_gene: NA
j_gene: TRBJ1-6

CDR3nt: TGTGCCAGCCGTTCGACAGGGACGAGGATGAACACTGAAGCTTTCTTT
CDR3aa: CASRSTGTRMNTEAFF
abundance: NA
v_gene: TRBV28
d_gene: TRBD1
j_gene: TRBJ1-1

CDR3nt: TGCGCCAGCAGCTTGTACCTAGCGGGGTACTACGAGCAGTACTTC
CDR3aa: CASSLYLAGYYEQYF
abundance: NA
v_gene: TRBV5-1
d_gene: TRBD2
j_gene: TRBJ2-7

CDR3nt: TGTGCCAGCAGCTTAGGGCCGAAGGGAAACACCATATATTTT
CDR3aa: CASSLGPKGNTIYF
abundance: NA
v_gene: TRBV7-9
d_gene: NA
j_gene: TRBJ1-3

CDR3nt: TGCGCCAGCAGCCAAAGATACGGACTCCAAGACTCCTACGAGCAGTACTTC
CDR3aa: CASSQRYGLQDSYEQYF
abundance: NA
v_gene: TRBV4-3
d_gene: NA
j_gene: TRBJ2-7

CDR3nt: TGTGCCAGCAGCGCCACGACTAGCGGGAGACCTGAGCAGTTCTTC
CDR3aa: CASSATTSGRPEQFF
abundance: NA
v_gene: TRBV7-3
d_gene: TRBD2
j_gene: TRBJ2-1

CDR3nt: TGTGCCAGCAGCCAAGGGACTAGCGGGAGAGGCCATGAGCAGTTCTTC
CDR3aa: CASSQGTSGRGHEQFF
abundance: NA
v_gene: TRBV3-1/TRBV3-2
d_gene: TRBD2
j_gene: TRBJ2-1

CDR3nt: TGTACCAGCAGTTTATATGATACGCAGTATTTT
CDR3aa: CTSSLYDTQYF
abundance: NA
v_gene: TRBV27
d_gene: NA
j_gene: TRBJ2-3

CDR3nt: TGTGCCAGTAGTATTGTAGGAGTTTTTGATGAGCAGTTCTTC
CDR3aa: CASSIVGVFDEQFF
abundance: NA
v_gene: TRBV19
d_gene: NA
j_gene: TRBJ2-1

CDR3nt: TGTGCCAGCAGCGTAAGCGGTGTAGGGAGCAATGAGCAGTTCTTC
CDR3aa: CASSVSGVGSNEQFF
abundance: once
v_gene: TRBV5-4
d_gene: NA
j_gene: TRBJ2-1

CDR3nt: TGTGCCAGCAGCTTAGATCTGGGGACGGCCTCCTACGAGCAGTACTTC
CDR3aa: CASSLDLGTASYEQYF
abundance: NA
v_gene: TRBV11-2
d_gene: NA
j_gene: TRBJ2-7

CDR3nt: TGTGCCAGCAGCGCGGGGGGAGGCGCAGATACGCAGTATTTT
CDR3aa: CASSAGGGADTQYF
abundance: NA
v_gene: TRBV7-3
d_gene: TRBD2
j_gene: TRBJ2-3

CDR3nt: TGTGCCAGCAGCCACCCAGGACAGGGATGGACCAAAAACATTCAGTACTTC
CDR3aa: CASSHPGQGWTKNIQYF
abundance: NA
v_gene: TRBV7-9
d_gene: TRBD1
j_gene: TRBJ2-4

CDR3nt: TGTGCCAGCAGCCGCTACTTCGATGAAGACACAGATACGCAGTATTTT
CDR3aa: CASSRYFDEDTDTQYF
abundance: NA
v_gene: TRBV5-6
d_gene: NA
j_gene: TRBJ2-3

CDR3nt: TGTGCCAGCAGTTCCGTGGGGGCCCGATCTAATGAAAAACTGTTTTTT
CDR3aa: CASSSVGARSNEKLFF
abundance: NA
v_gene: TRBV6-6
d_gene: NA
j_gene: TRBJ1-4

CDR3nt: TGTGCCAGCACCGGGACAGGGGTTAGTTCTGGGGCCAACGTCCTGACTTTC
CDR3aa: CASTGTGVSSGANVLTF
abundance: NA
v_gene: TRBV3-1/TRBV3-2
d_gene: TRBD1
j_gene: TRBJ2-6

CDR3nt: TGTGCCAGCCGCATTAGCGGGAGAGGGTACGAGCAGTACTTC
CDR3aa: CASRISGRGYEQYF
abundance: NA
v_gene: TRBV28
d_gene: TRBD2
j_gene: TRBJ2-7

CDR3nt: TGTGCCAGCAGTTCGCAGGACAGTTCAGTCCCCCAGCATTTT
CDR3aa: CASSSQDSSVPQHF
abundance: NA
v_gene: TRBV7-9
d_gene: NA
j_gene: TRBJ1-5

CDR3nt: TGCAGTGTGGGGGGGCTAGGTGGCTACACCTTC
CDR3aa: CSVGGLGGYTF
abundance: NA
v_gene: TRBV20-1
d_gene: NA
j_gene: TRBJ1-2